What follows are 20 T cell receptor beta chains derived from one specimen sequenced in a study of blood T cell repertoires in COVID-19. Sequencing used immunoSEQ multiplex PCR; TCRdb keeps in-frame clones, though not all of them. The sample holds roughly 700,000 clones; 85% to 90% are singletons and the top ten take around 0.3%. Source material: peripheral blood. These receptors all stem from a woman younger than 35 with acute or convalescent COVID-19.

This sequence joins TRBV5-1 and TRBJ1-6; 7 bases line up with TRBD1. The CDR3 has 16 residues. Germline CDR1 reads SGHRS; CDR2 reads YFSETQ. V dropped 0 bases and J dropped 7; count of bases not matched to a gene: 7. For the CDR3, the DNA is TGCGCCAGCAGCTTGGGACAGGGTAAAGGGAATTCACCCCTCCACTTT. As protein: CASSLGQGKGNSPLHF.

The chain couples TRBV15 to TRBJ1-1; no definite D call. Between the trimmed V and J ends, which lost 11 bases and 8 bases, there was a span of 12 bases. The CDR3 runs to 10 residues. Germline V gives CDR1 LNHNV, CDR2 YYDKDF (reference sequence). CDR3 DNA: TGTGCCTCGGGAGGTTTCGAAGCTTTCTTT. Amino acid sequence: CASGGFEAFF.

CDR3 bases: TGCGCCAGCAGTGAAGATAGACCCCTCCACTTT. This encodes CASSEDRPLHF. This sequence joins TRBV10-1 and TRBJ1-6; unclear D gene. The CDR3 is made up of 11 amino acids. Trimming pared 3 bases from V and 12 bases from J, leaving 6 bases between. The germline gives CDR1 WNHNN, CDR2 SYGVQD (reference sequence).

The V call is TRBV7-9, the J call TRBJ1-2, with a possible D match to TRBD1 (5 bases). Trimming stripped 7 bases from V and 4 bases from J, with 16 bases between. The CDR3 covers 14 residues. Germline CDR1 is SEHNR and CDR2 is FQNEAQ (reference sequence). The CDR3 DNA reads TGTGCCAGCACTCTTGGGGCCGTCAGCTATGGCTACACCTTC. Translation gives CASTLGAVSYGYTF.

The V call is TRBV10-1, the J call TRBJ1-1; TRBD1 matches at 8 bases. Trimming took 2 bases from V and 1 from J; bases not matched to a gene: 9. The CDR3 sequence is 17 residues long. CDR1 WNHNN and CDR2 SYGVQD come from the germline V gene (reference sequence). The CDR3 region is CASSEHRQGISNTEAFF. CDR3 bases: TGCGCCAGCAGTGAGCATCGACAGGGGATATCGAACACTGAAGCTTTCTTT.

The rearrangement joins TRBV6-5 to TRBJ1-2; TRBD1 matches 9 bases. CDR1 is MNHEY and CDR2 is SVGAGI in the germline V gene. V shed 11 bases, J shed 5 bases, and the junction held 9 bases outside the gene matches. CDR3 length equals 13 residues. The CDR3 DNA sequence: TGTGCCGCACAGGGGGCGCCCCGGTATGGCTACACCTTC. Residues: CAAQGAPRYGYTF.

The rearrangement joins TRBV6-5 to TRBJ1-4, with D perhaps TRBD1 (5 bases). Germline V gene data show CDR1 as MNHEY and CDR2 as SVGAGI. Deletions cut 4 bases from V and 11 bases from J, with 14 bases between. CDR3 length: 13 residues. The CDR3 bases are TGTGCCAGCAGTTGGGTAAATGGGGGGAAACTGTTTTTT. This gives the protein CASSWVNGGKLFF.

A few counts support this clone. This chain links TRBV3-1 (or the pseudogene TRBV3-2) with TRBJ2-2; 8 bases line up with TRBD1. V trimming: 0 bases; J trimming: 0 bases; junction bases outside the gene matches: 12. Germline V gives CDR1 LGHDT, CDR2 YNNKEL (reference sequence). CDR3 length: 20 amino acids. CDR3 in DNA: TGTGCCAGCAGCCAAGAGGGGCTCAGGGGGCTATTGACGAACACCGGGGAGCTGTTTTTT. Translated, it gives CASSQEGLRGLLTNTGELFF.

The rearrangement joins TRBV7-9 to TRBJ1-1; no reliable D call. Trimming took off 6 bases at V and 0 bases at J, with 14 bases between the two ends. Per the germline V gene, CDR1 is SEHNR and CDR2 is FQNEAQ (reference sequence). The CDR3 runs to 15 residues. The CDR3 nucleotides read TGTGCCAGCAGTCCTCTCAGAGGCGTGAACACTGAAGCTTTCTTT. Its translation: CASSPLRGVNTEAFF. The full variable domain, its missing parts supplied by reference TRBV7-9 and TRBJ1-1, is DTGVSQNPRHKITKRGQNVTFRCDPISEHNRLYWYRQTLGQGPEFLTYFQNEAQLEKSRLLSDRFSAERPKGSFSTLEIQRTEQGDSAMYLCASSPLRGVNTEAFFGQGTRLTVV.

This chain uses TRBV6-5 with TRBJ1-5, with D tentatively TRBD1 (5 bases). The V end was cut by 7 bases, the J end by 5 bases, with 15 bases between. The CDR3 spans 14 residues. The germline V gene encodes CDR1 MNHEY and CDR2 SVGAGI. CDR3 coding DNA: TGTGCCAGCACCCCCCGGGGGGATGATCAGCCCCAGCATTTT. It encodes CASTPRGDDQPQHF.

This clone has only one observation. The V and J genes are TRBV14 and TRBJ2-1; TRBD1 matches at 7 bases. Germline trimming cut 3 bases from V and 3 bases from J; bases unmatched to any gene: 11. The CDR3 is made up of 17 amino acids. The germline gives CDR1 SGHDN, CDR2 FVKESK. This chain's CDR3 is CASSHLSGQPFYNEQFF. CDR3 DNA sequence: TGTGCCAGCAGCCACCTCTCGGGACAGCCGTTCTACAATGAGCAGTTCTTC.

This chain joins TRBV4-1 and TRBJ1-2, with D possibly being TRBD1 (6 bases). V was pared by 4 bases and J by 2 bases, with 17 bases between. CDR1 is MGHRA, CDR2 YSYEKL, per germline. The length of the CDR3 is 16 residues. CDR3 in DNA: TGCGCCAGCAGCCCTCCCGGGACATCCGACAACTATGGCTACACCTTC. Translated: CASSPPGTSDNYGYTF.

This clone appeared a single time. The chain joins TRBV5-1 to TRBJ1-2; D is uncertain. The CDR3 has 13 amino acids. The germline gives CDR1 SGHRS, CDR2 YFSETQ. Trimming stripped 0 bases from V and 7 bases from J, with 10 bases between. This chain's CDR3 is CASSLVGGFGYTF. The CDR3 DNA reads TGCGCCAGCAGCTTGGTGGGAGGGTTTGGCTACACCTTC.

The V and J genes are TRBV24-1 and TRBJ1-2, with TRBD1 identical over 7 bases. Germline V gives CDR1 KGHDR, CDR2 SFDVKD. This CDR3 has 14 residues. V was pared by 4 bases and J by 2 bases, with 3 bases of the junction left unmatched. CDR3 sequence reads: CATSEKTGNYGYTF. The DNA of the CDR3 is TGTGCCACCAGTGAGAAGACAGGGAACTATGGCTACACCTTC.

J is TRBJ2-2 and V is TRBV4-1, with no clear D. CDR1 MGHRA and CDR2 YSYEKL come from the germline V gene. The CDR3 covers 13 residues. V shed 4 bases and J shed 0 bases, with 3 bases lying between them. The CDR3: CASSPANTGELFF. The CDR3, as DNA: TGCGCCAGCAGCCCCGCGAACACCGGGGAGCTGTTTTTT.

The chain links TRBV28 to TRBJ1-1, with D perhaps matching TRBD1 (5 bases). Germline CDR1 reads MDHEN; CDR2 reads SYDVKM. V lost 5 bases and J 0 bases, leaving 16 bases between the germline ends. The CDR3 covers 16 residues. The CDR3 region has the DNA TGTGCCAGCAGTCCCTGGGGGGGGTTCATGAACACTGAAGCTTTCTTT. The encoded protein is CASSPWGGFMNTEAFF.

This chain uses TRBV12-5 with TRBJ2-3; 8 bases are a match to TRBD1. Trimming took 5 bases from V and 4 from J; bases not matched to a gene: 14. This CDR3 is 17 amino acids long. Germline CDR1 is LGHNT and CDR2 is FRNRAP. CDR3: CASGPRTPDRGADTQYF. As DNA, the CDR3 is TGTGCTAGTGGTCCACGCACCCCCGACAGGGGAGCAGATACGCAGTATTTT.

The V gene is TRBV18, the J gene TRBJ1-2; a possible D gene is TRBD1 (6 bases). Germline V gene lookup returns CDR1 KGHSH and CDR2 LQKENI. Between the trimmed V and J ends, which lost 3 bases and 4 bases, there was a span of 12 bases. The CDR3 runs to 14 residues. The CDR3 sequence is CASSPEDSGYGYTF. The DNA for the CDR3 is TGTGCCAGCTCACCCGAGGACAGTGGCTATGGCTACACCTTC.

In regard to this clone: Additional DNA sequences in this sample encode the identical CDR3. J is TRBJ2-1 and V is TRBV5-4, with 8 bases aligning to TRBD2. The CDR3 is 15 amino acids. Trimming at V came to 1 base and at J to 0 bases, leaving 0 bases not matched to a gene. Germline values: CDR1 SGHNT, CDR2 YYREEE (reference sequence). As DNA, the CDR3 is TGTGCCAGCAGCTTGCGGGGGGGCTCCTACAATGAGCAGTTCTTC. Its translation: CASSLRGGSYNEQFF. Full variable domain (rest looked up from reference TRBV5-4 and TRBJ2-1): ETGVTQSPTHLIKTRGQQVTLRCSSQSGHNTVSWYQQALGQGPQFIFQYYREEENGRGNFPPRFSGLQFPNYSSELNVNALELDDSALYLCASSLRGGSYNEQFFGPGTRLTVL.

Turning to this clone: This CDR3 is also generated by other DNA sequences in the sample. V gene TRBV12-3 or TRBV12-4 combines with J gene TRBJ1-1; perhaps TRBD1 as D (6 bases). The germline V and J ends were trimmed by 2 bases and 5 bases, with 6 bases remaining between them. There are 12 residues in the CDR3. CDR3: CASSLRGTEAFF. CDR3 bases: TGTGCCAGCAGTTTAAGGGGGACTGAAGCTTTCTTT.